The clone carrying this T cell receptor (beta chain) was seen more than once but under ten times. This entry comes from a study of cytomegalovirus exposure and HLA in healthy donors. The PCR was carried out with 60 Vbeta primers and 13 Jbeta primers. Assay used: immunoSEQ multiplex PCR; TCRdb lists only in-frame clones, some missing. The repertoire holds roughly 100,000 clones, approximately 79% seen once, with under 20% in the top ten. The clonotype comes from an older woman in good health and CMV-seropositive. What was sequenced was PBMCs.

This CDR3 is CASSLGLGSGANVLTF. CDR3 nucleotides: TGCGCCAGCAGCTTGGGACTGGGGAGCGGGGCCAACGTCCTGACTTTC. The V call is TRBV5-1, the J call TRBJ2-6; D possibly corresponds to TRBD2 (5 bases). V lost 0 bases to trimming and J lost 4 bases, with 11 bases between them. The CDR3 is made up of 16 amino acids. The V gene's germline CDR1 is SGHRS and CDR2 YFSETQ.